This T cell receptor beta chain appears in the sequencing data of a study of cytomegalovirus exposure and HLA in healthy donors. On this clone itself: What it binds is unknown.

The PCR contained 60 Vbeta and 13 Jbeta primers. The data were produced by immunoSEQ multiplex PCR, yet TCRdb's version contains in-frame clones alone and is incomplete. The sample holds around 190,000 clones, roughly 87% seen once. Findings and caveats of the study: When a later analysis was performed, an Asian-associated ancestry cluster reportedly had fewer N-insertions than the roughly 700-donor mean. Most of the TCR beta V segments (in an earlier analysis) were productive either about 87% or about 30% of the time.

Source material: PBMCs. The sequence came from a woman aged 50 to 60 in good health and CMV-seronegative.

CDR3 amino acids: CASSATSGAGEKLFF. DNA of the CDR3: TGTGCCAGCAGTGCTACTTCAGGGGCCGGTGAAAAACTGTTTTTT. The chain couples TRBV6-5 to TRBJ1-4, with D tentatively TRBD1 (6 bases). Per germline, CDR1 MNHEY and CDR2 SVGAGI. V was shortened by 5 bases and J by 7 bases, with 17 bases between the two germline ends. CDR3 length: 15 amino acids.